This T cell receptor beta chain was recovered during a study of PD-1 blockade in classical Hodgkin lymphoma. Study-level points and caveats: Newly diagnosed patients reportedly had lower baseline TCR diversity than healthy donors. Repertoire difference causes, possibly disease activity or prior therapy, remain undefined. CD4+ TCR diversity, unlike CD8+, rose significantly by C4D1. Exclusion was the outcome for patients who began nivolumab under 1 year after ASCT.

Germline assignment: CDR1 MNHNY and CDR2 SVGAGI (reference sequence). The CDR3 consists of 13 residues. Trimming cost V 2 bases and J 15 bases, with 17 bases left between them. Every single patient, without exception, relapsed after autologous stem cell transplantation, and brentuximab vedotin exposure varied. Here immunoSEQ multiplex PCR was the method, and the copy in TCRdb shows in-frame clones only, minus some. The table records 20,000 to 25,000 clones, almost 70% of them present only once. Comments on this clone: Its antigen is undetermined.

The material was peripheral blood mononuclear cells (PBMCs), obtained at baseline. The J gene is TRBJ1-5, the V gene TRBV6-6, with a tentative D call TRBD1 (6 bases). The sequence came from a human donor with classical Hodgkin lymphoma. This CDR3 reads CASSYDGGRVRHF. CDR3 coding DNA: TGTGCCAGCAGTTACGACGGGGGGCGCGTCCGGCATTTT.